This TCR beta chain was recovered during a study of cytomegalovirus exposure and HLA in healthy donors. Although they were nominally healthy when sampled, donors likely had unrecorded immune exposures. Study conclusions and caveats: Researchers reported in a later analysis that common viral pathogens appeared linked to several top clusters. Across all donors, roughly uniform sequencing depth was an assumption of the presence/absence analyses.

In the PCR, 60 Vbeta and 13 Jbeta primers were used. Libraries were prepared by immunoSEQ multiplex PCR; TCRdb keeps only in-frame clonotypes and omits some of them. Among approximately 100,000 clones listed, 65% to 80% were seen once. Comments on this clone: Its antigen is undetermined.

The CDR3 runs 13 residues. CDR1 and CDR2 (germline): SEHNR, FQNEAQ (reference sequence). Trimming removed 3 bases at V and 7 bases at J, with 12 bases between. Input material: PBMCs. This clonotype was sampled from a woman in her 50s in good health and CMV-seropositive. The chain has TRBV7-9 and TRBJ2-5; TRBD2 might be the D (5 bases). The CDR3 reads CASSFVGDGTQYF. The CDR3 bases are TGTGCCAGCAGCTTCGTCGGGGATGGGACCCAGTACTTC.